This T cell receptor beta chain was recovered during a study of shared clonotypes between healthy human individuals. CD45RO-negative CD8 cells positively selected for CCR7 made up the naive population, which excluded terminally differentiated effector memory CD45RA+ cells. In the original processing: In the immunoSEQ data, sequences were junction-only and lacked quality scores, so filtering differed. Measured with immunoSEQ multiplex PCR; TCRdb has only the in-frame clones, and not every one. V and J calls and clone size are copied from that table; D and trimming were computed from the DNA. The table includes roughly 2,000,000 clones, approximately 92% detected once. Regarding the study as a whole: A limitation of the genetic and exposure-history diversity represented arose from few donors. The rarefaction results pointed to incomplete sorted-subset sequencing despite large depth.

Notes on this clone: What it binds is unknown.

Sample: naive CD8+ T cells from PBMCs. This clonotype was sampled from a man aged 18 to 29 in good health. Some clones in this sample may be carry-over from other donors' samples.

CDR3 bases: TGCAGCGTTGTTCTGCGGGAGCAGTTCTTC. It is translated as CSVVLREQFF. The genes are TRBV29-1 and TRBJ2-1; D is ambiguous. Trimming removed 4 bases from V and 10 bases from J, with 8 bases in between. The CDR3 length is 10 residues. CDR1 is SQVTM and CDR2 is ANQGSEA in the germline V gene.